The 18 T cell receptor beta chains reported below all come from one sample, sequenced in a study of T cell clonotyping in hematopoietic cell transplantation. Data came from immunoSEQ multiplex PCR; TCRdb stores just in-frame clones and leaves some out. The table includes roughly 40,000 clones, 85% to 95% detected once. Sequenced: peripheral blood mononuclear cells. These receptors originate from a woman aged 50 to 60 in good health. Some clones in this sample may be carry-over from other donors' samples.

Details on this clone: Likely a read error: the CDR3 ends without its conserved phenylalanine or tryptophan. It is unclear where the CDR3 begins or ends on the DNA, so no DNA is shown, and the CDR3 is as TCRdb lists it. This chain connects TRBV20-1 to TRBJ1-5. The CDR3 sequence runs 8 residues, both termini included. Per the germline V gene, CDR1 is DFQATT and CDR2 is SNEGSKA (reference sequence). CDR3 residues: CSARDLVV.

The chain carries TRBV4-1 and TRBJ2-3; 12 bases are a match to TRBD2. The germline V gene encodes CDR1 MGHRA and CDR2 YSYEKL. The CDR3 loop spans 17 amino acids. With V trimmed by 4 bases and J by 2 bases, 7 bases remained unmatched. CDR3 sequence reads: CASSRSGLAGNTDTQYF. The CDR3 region has the DNA TGCGCCAGCAGCCGCTCGGGACTAGCGGGTAACACAGATACGCAGTATTTT.

The chain links TRBV4-1 to TRBJ2-5; D is perhaps TRBD1 (5 bases). The length of the CDR3 is 13 residues. V was trimmed by 1 base and J by 10 bases, leaving 13 bases between them. Germline values: CDR1 MGHRA, CDR2 YSYEKL. The CDR3 protein is CASSQVRTGIQYF. The DNA of the CDR3 is TGCGCCAGCAGCCAAGTTAGAACAGGAATCCAGTACTTC.

The DNA of the CDR3 is TGCGCCAGCACCCGTGGAGGAGTAGGGGAGACCCAGTACTTC. Protein product: CASTRGGVGETQYF. This rearrangement joins TRBV5-1 to TRBJ2-5, with D possibly matching TRBD2 (5 bases). CDR1 and CDR2 (germline): SGHRS, YFSETQ. The CDR3 has 14 amino acids. V gave up 6 bases and J gave up 5 bases, with 17 bases separating them.

Written as DNA, the CDR3 is TGTGCCAGCAGTGGGGGACGAAGGGACTACCAAGAGACCCAGTACTTC. This codes for CASSGGRRDYQETQYF. The chain employs TRBV7-9 and TRBJ2-5, with D perhaps matching TRBD2 (6 bases). The CDR3 covers 16 residues. Per the germline V gene, CDR1 is SEHNR and CDR2 is FQNEAQ (reference sequence). V was trimmed by 6 bases and J by 0 bases, leaving 17 bases between them.

CDR3 nucleotide sequence: TGTGCCAGCAGCTTAATCCCGACCGATGAGCAGTTCTTC. This sequence encodes CASSLIPTDEQFF. The rearrangement uses TRBV7-3 and TRBJ2-1, with D uncertain. The germline CDR1 and CDR2 sequences are SGHTA and FQGTGA. The CDR3 is made up of 13 amino acids. V gave up 1 base and J gave up 8 bases, with 9 bases separating them.

CDR3 in DNA: TGTGCCAGCAGTTTATGGGTAGGGGGGACAGGCTCCTACAATGAGCAGTTCTTC. The encoded protein is CASSLWVGGTGSYNEQFF. V usage is TRBV27 and J usage is TRBJ2-1, with 8 positions matching TRBD1. This CDR3 has 18 amino acids. V shed 1 base and J 0 bases; nucleotides not matched to a gene: 8. Germline assignment: CDR1 MNHEY and CDR2 SMNVEV (reference sequence).

The rearrangement uses TRBV4-1 and TRBJ2-5; a weak D match, TRBD2 (7 bases). Between the trimmed V and J ends, which lost 4 bases and 4 bases, there was a span of 13 bases. This CDR3 region has 14 residues. CDR1 and CDR2 from the germline V gene are MGHRA and YSYEKL. CDR3 coding DNA: TGCGCCAGCAGCCTAACGGGGGGCCGAGAGACCCAGTACTTC. It yields the protein CASSLTGGRETQYF.

V gene TRBV7-6 combines with J gene TRBJ2-5; 10 positions match TRBD2. Losses at the gene ends were 8 bases for V and 4 bases for J; bases not matched to a gene: 7. The CDR3 length is 14 residues. Germline-derived CDR1 and CDR2 are SGHVS and FNYEAQ. CDR3 sequence reads: CASAPVAGGETQYF. CDR3 DNA sequence: TGTGCCAGCGCCCCCGTAGCGGGGGGAGAGACCCAGTACTTC. Drawing the rest from reference TRBV7-6 and TRBJ2-5, the complete variable domain is GAGVSQSPRYKVTKRGQDVALRCDPISGHVSLYWYRQALGQGPEFLTYFNYEAQQDKSGLPNDRFSAERPEGSISTLTIQRTEQRDSAMYRCASAPVAGGETQYFGPGTRLLVL.

The V and J genes are TRBV29-1 and TRBJ2-5; D possibly corresponds to TRBD2 (5 bases). Germline values: CDR1 SQVTM, CDR2 ANQGSEA. CDR3 size: 13 residues. Trimming removed 3 bases from V and 5 bases from J, with 13 bases in between. The CDR3 loop reads CSVDLGGGETQYF. For the CDR3, the DNA is TGCAGCGTTGATTTGGGTGGCGGGGAGACCCAGTACTTC.

The chain is built from TRBV5-6 and TRBJ2-7; D gene unclear. The CDR3 has 11 residues. The V end lost 0 bases, the J end lost 4 bases, and 2 bases lay between the germline ends. In germline, CDR1 is SGHDT, CDR2 YYEEEE. CDR3 DNA sequence: TGTGCCAGCAGCTTGGGGTACGAGCAGTACTTC. This translates into CASSLGYEQYF.

V is TRBV5-1 and J is TRBJ2-1; 7 nucleotides agree with TRBD1. The V gene end was trimmed by 4 bases and the J gene end by 4 bases; junction bases not matched to a gene: 8. From germline, CDR1 is SGHRS and CDR2 YFSETQ. The CDR3 loop spans 15 amino acids. CDR3 coding DNA: TGCGCCAGCAGCCCGGGACAGAGCCGTTACAATGAGCAGTTCTTC. Translation: CASSPGQSRYNEQFF.

The table lists this clone with a count of one. The V gene is TRBV28, the J gene TRBJ1-5; tentatively, D is TRBD1 (6 bases). Between the trimmed V and J ends, which lost 2 bases and 2 bases, there was a span of 22 bases. This CDR3 spans 19 amino acids. CDR1 MDHEN and CDR2 SYDVKM come from the germline V gene. CDR3 in DNA: TGTGCCAGCAGTTTACCTGGACAGTTTAGAAGGAGGGGCAATCAGCCCCAGCATTTT. The encoded protein is CASSLPGQFRRRGNQPQHF.

V and J are TRBV2 and TRBJ1-4; D remains ambiguous. Germline V gene sequence: CDR1 SNHLY, CDR2 FYNNEI. This CDR3 contains 12 residues. V was cut by 6 bases and J by 3 bases, with 5 bases left in between. The CDR3 DNA is TGTGCCAGCAGCCGTGCTAATGAAAAACTGTTTTTT. It specifies CASSRANEKLFF.

The chain links TRBV29-1 to TRBJ2-7; D remains ambiguous. The germline gives CDR1 SQVTM, CDR2 ANQGSEA. This CDR3 is built from 11 residues. V shed 6 bases and J shed 3 bases, with 9 bases lying between them. As DNA, the CDR3 is TGCAGCGTGGGAATAGACTACGAGCAGTACTTC. Translated: CSVGIDYEQYF.

V and J are TRBV5-6 and TRBJ2-7, with 11 bases lining up with TRBD2. There are 13 residues in the CDR3. Germline V gene data show CDR1 as SGHDT and CDR2 as YYEEEE. V was pared by 0 bases and J by 9 bases, with 2 bases of the junction left unmatched. The CDR3 loop is CASSLDSGGVQYF. The CDR3 region has the DNA TGTGCCAGCAGCTTGGATAGCGGGGGGGTGCAGTACTTC.

This chain connects TRBV19 to TRBJ1-2; D gene unclear. In germline, CDR1 is LNHDA, CDR2 SQIVND (reference sequence). V was shortened by 2 bases and J by 3 bases, with 10 bases between the two germline ends. The CDR3 length is 14 residues. CDR3 bases: TGTGCCAGTAGTATATATCCGGCAGACTATGGCTACACCTTC. Translated: CASSIYPADYGYTF.

The V gene is TRBV21-1, the J gene TRBJ1-1; TRBD1, the table's D call, lacks a check against the DNA. TRBV21-1 is tagged as a pseudogene. The CDR3 has 14 residues. CDR3 loop: CASSHQGAYTEAFF. CDR3 nucleotide sequence: TGTGCCAGCAGCCACCAGGGGGCGTACACTGAAGCTTTCTTT.